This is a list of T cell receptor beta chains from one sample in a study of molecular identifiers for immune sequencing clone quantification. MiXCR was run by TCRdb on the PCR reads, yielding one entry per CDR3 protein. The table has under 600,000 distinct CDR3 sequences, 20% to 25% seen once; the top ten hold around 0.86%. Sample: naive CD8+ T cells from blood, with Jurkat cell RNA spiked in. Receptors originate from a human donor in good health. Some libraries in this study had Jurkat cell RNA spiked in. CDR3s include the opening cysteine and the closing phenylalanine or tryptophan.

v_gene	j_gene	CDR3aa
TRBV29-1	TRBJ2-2	CSVLGGANTGELFF
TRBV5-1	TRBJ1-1	CASHGQAAGTEAFF
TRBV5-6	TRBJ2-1	CASSLDSRAYNEQFF
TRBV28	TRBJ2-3	CASSPETGARTDTQYF
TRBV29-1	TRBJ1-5	CSVATGPNQPQHF
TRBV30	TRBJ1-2	CAWSEGNHYGYTF
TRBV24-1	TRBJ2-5	CATSEGTSGSETQYF
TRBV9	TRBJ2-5	CASSDGLALETQYF
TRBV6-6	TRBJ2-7	CASSYSYAASNEQYF
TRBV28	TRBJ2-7	CASSLTRCTEQYF
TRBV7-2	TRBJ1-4	CASSPGQGAREKLFF
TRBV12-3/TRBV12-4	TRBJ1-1	CASSFRGVRMNTEAFF
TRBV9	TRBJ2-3	CASSVEGGDRDTQYF
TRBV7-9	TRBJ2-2	CASSPLIPGGTGELFF
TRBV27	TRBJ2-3	CASSLSLAVSTDTQYF
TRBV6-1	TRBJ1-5	CASSDFRTGGDQPQHF
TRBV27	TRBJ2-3	CASSLPSGAHTDTQYF
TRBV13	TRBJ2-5	CASSSVEGERKETQYF
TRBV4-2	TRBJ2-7	CASNLGQGGSYEQYF
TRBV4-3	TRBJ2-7	CASSQAPRGVDEQYF
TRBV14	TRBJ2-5	CASSQALQETQYF
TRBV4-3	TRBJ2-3	CASSQFIGLAVSTDTQYF
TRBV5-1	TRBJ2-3	CASSLSVAGGSDTQYF
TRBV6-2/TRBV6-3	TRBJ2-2	CASSYWKNTGELFF
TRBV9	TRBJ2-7	CVSSVEGGGSYEQYF
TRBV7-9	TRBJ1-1	CASAPGHSGAFF
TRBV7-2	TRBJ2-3	CASSLGGGATDTQYF
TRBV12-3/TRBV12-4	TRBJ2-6	CASSFTLITGADVLTF
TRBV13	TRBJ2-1	CASSLTGGHEQFF
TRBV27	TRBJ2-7	CASSLKGRGDYEQYF
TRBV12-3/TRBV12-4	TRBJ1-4	CASSLEGVGEKLFF
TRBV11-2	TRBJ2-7	CASSDRVAYEQYF
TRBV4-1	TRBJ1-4	CASSQAPGGEKLFF
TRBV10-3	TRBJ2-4	CAISDRDRETAKNIQYF
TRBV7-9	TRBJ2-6	CAIPHLGGMISGANVLTF
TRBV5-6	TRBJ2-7	CASSLDRDEQCF
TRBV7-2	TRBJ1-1	CASSSWGAAEAFF
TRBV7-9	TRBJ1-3	CASSFSVAGPFGNTIYF